A selection of T cell receptor beta chains follows, all from one sample in a study of shared clonotypes between healthy human individuals. Measured with immunoSEQ multiplex PCR; TCRdb has only the in-frame clones, and not every one. The sample has roughly 2 million clones, less than 95% seen once. Source material: naive CD8+ T cells sorted from blood. These receptors were collected from a man in his late teens or twenties in good health. CDR3s include the opening cysteine and the closing phenylalanine or tryptophan. The D gene is left open where the match is weak. A row's size may be missing; if present it is once, few, many or a size class.

CDR3nt,CDR3aa,v_gene,abundance,j_gene,d_gene
TGTGCCAGCAGTTTATATCAGACAAGCTCCTATAATTCACCCCTCCACTTT,CASSLYQTSSYNSPLHF,TRBV28,-,TRBJ1-6,-
TGTGCCAGCAGTTTGGACACGGGAGCGGCCTACGAGCAGTACTTC,CASSLDTGAAYEQYF,TRBV27,-,TRBJ2-7,-
TGTGCCAGCAGTTCCGATTACGGGAGCAATCAGCCCCAGCATTTT,CASSSDYGSNQPQHF,TRBV6-5,-,TRBJ1-5,-
TGTGCCAGCAGGCCCAGGGGACTCAAGTCATACGAGCAGTACTTC,CASRPRGLKSYEQYF,TRBV28,-,TRBJ2-7,-
TGCGACCGGGGGGGCGAGCTGAACACTGAAGCTTTCTTT,CDRGGELNTEAFF,TRBV25-1,-,TRBJ1-1,-
TGTGCCAGTAGTATACCCGGGACTAGCGGGTCTCAAGGGACCCAGTACTTC,CASSIPGTSGSQGTQYF,TRBV19,-,TRBJ2-5,TRBD2
TGTGCCAGCAGCTGGGGACTAGCGGGAGCGAGGTCAGATACGCAGTATTTT,CASSWGLAGARSDTQYF,TRBV7-8,-,TRBJ2-3,TRBD2
TGTGCCAGCAGTTTTGGGGCGGGGACCTACAATGAGCAGTTCTTC,CASSFGAGTYNEQFF,TRBV27,-,TRBJ2-1,-
TGTGCCAGCACCTGGGGGCCTGAAGCTTTCTTT,CASTWGPEAFF,TRBV7-9,-,TRBJ1-1,-
TGTGCCAGCAGCAACCCCCCAGGACAGAGCTACCAAGAGACCCAGTACTTC,CASSNPPGQSYQETQYF,TRBV11-2,-,TRBJ2-5,-
TGTGCCAGCAGTTTACAGACGAGGGAGACCCAGTACTTC,CASSLQTRETQYF,TRBV27,-,TRBJ2-5,-
TGTGCCAGCAGGGGTCCGGAGGAAAAACTGTTTTTT,CASRGPEEKLFF,TRBV2,-,TRBJ1-4,-
TGCGCCAGCAGCCATGCCACAGGGGACTACGAGCAGTACTTC,CASSHATGDYEQYF,TRBV4-3,-,TRBJ2-7,TRBD1
TGTGCCTGGAGTGTGGCGGGACCCGGGGAGCTGTTTTTT,CAWSVAGPGELFF,TRBV30,-,TRBJ2-2,-
TGTGCCAGCAGCCCCCATTTATTCAGACAGGGGATCCCTGAAGCTTTCTTT,CASSPHLFRQGIPEAFF,TRBV27,once,TRBJ1-1,TRBD1
TGTGCCAGCAGTTATCCCCGGCGGGGGGCGAACACTGAAGCTTTCTTT,CASSYPRRGANTEAFF,TRBV6-6,-,TRBJ1-1,-
TGTGCCAGCAGTTGGGACAGGGGGAACACTGAAGCTTTCTTT,CASSWDRGNTEAFF,TRBV28,-,TRBJ1-1,TRBD1
TGCGCCAGCAGCCTGACGGAGAATCAGCCCCAGCATTTT,CASSLTENQPQHF,TRBV4-1,-,TRBJ1-5,-
TGTGCCAGCAGCCCCCAAGACTATAATTCACCCCTCCACTTT,CASSPQDYNSPLHF,TRBV7-9,-,TRBJ1-6,-
TGTGCTAGCAGCCCTTTGTTAGCGGGAGAGCAGTACTTC,CASSPLLAGEQYF,TRBV7-7,-,TRBJ2-7,TRBD2
TGCGCCAGCAGCCAGACTAAGACTGAAAAACTGTTTTTT,CASSQTKTEKLFF,TRBV4-3,-,TRBJ1-4,-
TGTGCCAGCAGTACAGGACTAGCGGGAACCTACGAGCAGTACTTC,CASSTGLAGTYEQYF,TRBV6-5,-,TRBJ2-7,TRBD2
TGTGCCAGCAGTTTATATCAGGGCTATGGCTACACCTTC,CASSLYQGYGYTF,TRBV27,-,TRBJ1-2,-
TGTGCCAGCAGTTACAGCCTAGCGGGGCGCTACGAGCAGTACTTC,CASSYSLAGRYEQYF,TRBV6-5,-,TRBJ2-7,TRBD2
TGTGCCAGCATGACAGGGTTAGGGTCACCCCTCCACTTT,CASMTGLGSPLHF,TRBV27,few,TRBJ1-6,TRBD1
TGTGCCAGCAGTTGGACAGCCTACGAGCAGTACTTC,CASSWTAYEQYF,TRBV6-6,-,TRBJ2-7,-
TGTGCCAGCAGCCCCTTTGAGGGACAAGAAGACGCTTTCTTT,CASSPFEGQEDAFF,TRBV2,-,TRBJ1-1,-
TGTGCCAGCAGCCTCCGGGGACAGGGAGGCTGGAGTGAGCAGTTCTTC,CASSLRGQGGWSEQFF,TRBV7-3,-,TRBJ2-1,TRBD1
TGTGCCAGCAGTCTCATCCATACAGGGGAACACTATGGCTACACCTTC,CASSLIHTGEHYGYTF,TRBV27,-,TRBJ1-2,TRBD1
TGTGCCACCAGCTTCGGGACCTCCTACGAGCAGTACTTC,CATSFGTSYEQYF,TRBV15,once,TRBJ2-7,-
TGCGCCAGCAGTCAGGCACTCACAGATACGCAGTATTTT,CASSQALTDTQYF,TRBV4-1,-,TRBJ2-3,-
TGTGCCATCAGTGAGCCTTACAGCACCGGGGAGCTGTTTTTT,CAISEPYSTGELFF,TRBV10-3,once,TRBJ2-2,-
TGTGCCAGCAGTGTGGGACAGCTAACCTACGAGCAGTACTTC,CASSVGQLTYEQYF,TRBV6-1,once,TRBJ2-7,TRBD1
TGTGCCAGCAGTGAAGGAGGTACTACTCCGTACTTC,CASSEGGTTPYF,TRBV6-1,-,TRBJ2-5,-
TGTGCCAGCAGTTACGGGGCAGAAACTAATGAAAAACTGTTTTTT,CASSYGAETNEKLFF,TRBV6-5,-,TRBJ1-4,-
TGTGCCACCAGCAGTGAGGGGACCCTGAATTCACCCCTCCACTTT,CATSSEGTLNSPLHF,TRBV15,-,TRBJ1-6,-
TGTGCCAGCAGTTTATCCGGTTACACTGAAGCTTTCTTT,CASSLSGYTEAFF,TRBV27,-,TRBJ1-1,-
TGTGCCAGCAGCTCCGAGGGGAGCCAAGAGACCCAGTACTTC,CASSSEGSQETQYF,TRBV9,-,TRBJ2-5,-
TGTGCCAGCAGCTTCGGGACAGGGCCCTACGAGCAGTACTTC,CASSFGTGPYEQYF,TRBV11-2,few,TRBJ2-7,TRBD1
TGTGCCAGCAGCAGGACTCTCTCAGATACGCAGTATTTT,CASSRTLSDTQYF,TRBV9,-,TRBJ2-3,-
TGTGCCAGTAGTCTGACAGGGACGAATTCACCCCTCCACTTT,CASSLTGTNSPLHF,TRBV19,few,TRBJ1-6,TRBD1
TGTGCCAGTATCAAGACAGGGGATAGCAATCAGCCCCAGCATTTT,CASIKTGDSNQPQHF,TRBV19,once,TRBJ1-5,TRBD1
TGTGCCAGTAAACCCGGGACAGACTTGAACACTGAAGCTTTCTTT,CASKPGTDLNTEAFF,TRBV28,once,TRBJ1-1,TRBD1
TGTGCCAGCAGTTACTCCGGGACAGGGAAGACCCAGTACTTC,CASSYSGTGKTQYF,TRBV6-5,-,TRBJ2-5,TRBD1
TGTGCCAGCAGTTTGACAGGGGAAAACGGAGAGACCCAGTACTTC,CASSLTGENGETQYF,TRBV27,-,TRBJ2-5,TRBD1
TGTGCCTGGAGTTTCGACAGGGACTACGAGCAGTACTTC,CAWSFDRDYEQYF,TRBV30,-,TRBJ2-7,TRBD1
TGTGCCTGGAGTGTTGTACATTCGGAGGGTGGCTACGAGCAGTACTTC,CAWSVVHSEGGYEQYF,TRBV30,-,TRBJ2-7,-
TGTGCCAGCAGCTGGCCGGGACTAGCGGGAGCAGGGAACACCGGGGAGCTGTTTTTT,CASSWPGLAGAGNTGELFF,TRBV7-9,-,TRBJ2-2,TRBD2
TGTGCCAGCAGCTCTTTCCTCGGGCCCTCGGGGTCACCCCTCCACTTT,CASSSFLGPSGSPLHF,TRBV7-2,-,TRBJ1-6,-
TGTGCCAGCAGTGAGGGCCAGGGGACCTACGAGCAGTACTTC,CASSEGQGTYEQYF,TRBV6-4,-,TRBJ2-7,-
TGCGCCAGCAGCCAATCTCGGACAGGGGGCCATGGCTACACCTTC,CASSQSRTGGHGYTF,TRBV4-3,-,TRBJ1-2,TRBD1
TGTGCCAGCAGTTTGACCGGGGGGGTTGGGGCAGAGACCCAGTACTTC,CASSLTGGVGAETQYF,TRBV28,-,TRBJ2-5,TRBD2
TGTGCCAGCAGCAGCCGACTAGCGGGGTACTCCACCGGGGAGCTGTTTTTT,CASSSRLAGYSTGELFF,TRBV7-9,-,TRBJ2-2,TRBD2
TGTGCCATCAGTGTTGGGAACACAGATACGCAGTATTTT,CAISVGNTDTQYF,TRBV10-3,-,TRBJ2-3,-
TGTGCCAGCAGTGAACTTGAGACCCAGTACTTC,CASSELETQYF,TRBV6-1,-,TRBJ2-5,-
TGTGCCAGCAGCGATAGTGACAGGGAACTGTTTTTT,CASSDSDRELFF,TRBV9,-,TRBJ1-4,TRBD1
TGTGCCAGCAGCCAAGACCCCCGTTTCTCTGGGGCCAACGTCCTGACTTTC,CASSQDPRFSGANVLTF,TRBV14,-,TRBJ2-6,-
TGCGCCAGCAGCCAAGCGACAGGAACCCTAGAGACCCAGTACTTC,CASSQATGTLETQYF,TRBV4-3,-,TRBJ2-5,-
TGTGCCAGCAGTTTAGTCCCGACTGGAGAGCAGTACTTC,CASSLVPTGEQYF,TRBV28,-,TRBJ2-7,-